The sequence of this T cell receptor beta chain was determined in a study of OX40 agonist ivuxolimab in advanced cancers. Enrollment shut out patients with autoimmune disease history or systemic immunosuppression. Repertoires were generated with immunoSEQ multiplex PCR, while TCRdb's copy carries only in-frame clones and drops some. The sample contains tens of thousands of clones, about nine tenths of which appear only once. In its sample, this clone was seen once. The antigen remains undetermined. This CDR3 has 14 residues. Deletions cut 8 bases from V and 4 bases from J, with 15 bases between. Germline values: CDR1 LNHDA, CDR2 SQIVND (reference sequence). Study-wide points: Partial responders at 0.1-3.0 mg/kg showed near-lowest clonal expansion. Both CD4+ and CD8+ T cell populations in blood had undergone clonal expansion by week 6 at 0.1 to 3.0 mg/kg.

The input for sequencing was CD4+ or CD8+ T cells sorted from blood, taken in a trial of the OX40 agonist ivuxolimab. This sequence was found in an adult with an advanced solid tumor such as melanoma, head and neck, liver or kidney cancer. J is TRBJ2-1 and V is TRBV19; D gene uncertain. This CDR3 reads CASGPNLEYNEQFF. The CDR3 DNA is TGTGCCAGTGGCCCCAATTTAGAGTACAATGAGCAGTTCTTC. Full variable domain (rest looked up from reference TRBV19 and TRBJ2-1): DGGITQSPKYLFRKEGQNVTLSCEQNLNHDAMYWYRQDPGQGLRLIYYSQIVNDFQKGDIAEGYSVSREKKESFPLTVTSAQKNPTAFYLCASGPNLEYNEQFFGPGTRLTVL.